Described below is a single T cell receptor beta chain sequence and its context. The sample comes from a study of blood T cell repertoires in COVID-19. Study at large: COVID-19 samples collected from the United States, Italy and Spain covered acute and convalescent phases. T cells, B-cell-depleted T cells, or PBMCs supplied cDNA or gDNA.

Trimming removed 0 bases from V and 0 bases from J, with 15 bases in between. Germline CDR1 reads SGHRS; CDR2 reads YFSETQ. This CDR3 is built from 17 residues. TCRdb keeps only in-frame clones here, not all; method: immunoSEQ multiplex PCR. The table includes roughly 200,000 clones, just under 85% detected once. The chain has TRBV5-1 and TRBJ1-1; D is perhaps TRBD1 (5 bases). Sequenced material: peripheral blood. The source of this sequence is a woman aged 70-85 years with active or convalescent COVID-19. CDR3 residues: CASSLGLSYRLNTEAFF. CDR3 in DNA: TGCGCCAGCAGCTTGGGACTCTCTTACAGGCTGAACACTGAAGCTTTCTTT. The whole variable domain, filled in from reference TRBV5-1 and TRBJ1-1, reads KAGVTQTPRYLIKTRGQQVTLSCSPISGHRSVSWYQQTPGQGLQFLFEYFSETQRNKGNFPGRFSGRQFSNSRSEMNVSTLELGDSALYLCASSLGLSYRLNTEAFFGQGTRLTVV.